The entry that follows covers one T cell receptor (beta chain) sequence. The antigen is not known. The data are from a study of identical twins. Germline loops: CDR1 DFQATT, CDR2 SNEGSKA (reference sequence). The CDR3 consists of 15 residues. V lost 3 bases to trimming and J lost 2 bases, with 16 bases between them. Study-level points and caveats: Not following the same donors, the study drew its conclusions from cross-sectional statistical analysis. There was an excess of low generation probability in the out-of-frame alpha sequences that twins shared. Models predicted too little out-of-frame TCR alpha sharing in monozygotic twins.

Each CDR3 protein gets one entry after TCRdb re-called the 5' RACE reads with MiXCR. Among under 250,000 distinct CDR3 sequences listed, 7.5% were seen once. This sample was shared with a second study, whose subject was yellow fever vaccine responses in identical twins.

The sequence came from a young woman in good health. This chain joins TRBV20-1 and TRBJ1-1; TRBD1 is a possible D gene (6 bases). The sample consisted of memory (CD45RO+) T cells sorted from blood. The CDR3, as DNA: TGCAGTGCTAGTGCAGGGGCGGTTCTCAACACTGAAGCTTTCTTT. Translating gives CSASAGAVLNTEAFF.